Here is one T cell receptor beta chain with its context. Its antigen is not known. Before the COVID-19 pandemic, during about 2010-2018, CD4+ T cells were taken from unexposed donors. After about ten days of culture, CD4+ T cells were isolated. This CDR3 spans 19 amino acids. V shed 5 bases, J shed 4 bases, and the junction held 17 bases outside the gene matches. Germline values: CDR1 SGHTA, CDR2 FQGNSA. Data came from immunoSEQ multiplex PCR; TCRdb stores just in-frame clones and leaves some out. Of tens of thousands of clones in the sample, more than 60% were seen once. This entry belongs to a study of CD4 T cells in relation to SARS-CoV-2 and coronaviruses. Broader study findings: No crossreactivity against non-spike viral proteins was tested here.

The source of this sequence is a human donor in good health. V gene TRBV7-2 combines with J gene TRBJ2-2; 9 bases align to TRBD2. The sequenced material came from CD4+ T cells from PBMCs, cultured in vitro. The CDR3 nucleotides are TGTGCCAGCAGCCCGGGTTCGACTAGCGGTAGACGAGGCACCGGGGAGCTGTTTTTT. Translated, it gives CASSPGSTSGRRGTGELFF.